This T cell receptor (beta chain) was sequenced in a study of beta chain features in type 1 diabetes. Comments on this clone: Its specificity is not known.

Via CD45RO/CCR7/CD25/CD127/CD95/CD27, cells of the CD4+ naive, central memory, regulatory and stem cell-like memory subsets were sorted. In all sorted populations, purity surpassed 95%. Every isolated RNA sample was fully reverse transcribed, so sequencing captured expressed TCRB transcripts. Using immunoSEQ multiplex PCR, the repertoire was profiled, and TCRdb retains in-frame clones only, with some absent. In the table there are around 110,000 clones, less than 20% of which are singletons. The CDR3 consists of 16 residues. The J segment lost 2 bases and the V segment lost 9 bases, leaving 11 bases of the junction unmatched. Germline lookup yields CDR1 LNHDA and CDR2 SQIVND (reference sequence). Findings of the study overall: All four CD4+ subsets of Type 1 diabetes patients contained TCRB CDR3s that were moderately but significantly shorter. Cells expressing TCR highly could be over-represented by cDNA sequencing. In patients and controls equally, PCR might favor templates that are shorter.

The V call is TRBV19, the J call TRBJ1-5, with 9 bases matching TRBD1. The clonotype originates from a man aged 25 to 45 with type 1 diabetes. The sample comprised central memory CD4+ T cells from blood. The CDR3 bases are TGTGCCAGCCACAGGGGGCACAAGAACGGCAATCAGCCCCAGCATTTT. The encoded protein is CASHRGHKNGNQPQHF.